What follows describes a single TCR beta chain. Generated by immunoSEQ multiplex PCR, the TCRdb table keeps only in-frame clones and is missing some. The sample consists of fewer than 250,000 clones, around 82% of them appearing once. The sample belongs to a study of blood T cell repertoires in COVID-19. About the study: The cDNA or gDNA used as material had been derived from T cells, B-cell-depleted T cells, or PBMCs.

The CDR3 runs 18 residues. Germline V gene lookup returns CDR1 LGHDT and CDR2 YNNKEL (reference sequence). V lost 0 bases and J lost 2; bases outside the gene matches: 10. The sequence derives from a woman between 40 and 50 years old with active or convalescent COVID-19. The V and J genes are TRBV3-1 (or the pseudogene TRBV3-2) and TRBJ2-4, with TRBD1 matching over 7 bases. The sequencing sample was made of peripheral blood. Here the CDR3 DNA reads TGTGCCAGCAGCCAAGAGTTGCGACAGGGTCCGCCCAAAAACATTCAGTACTTC. Encoded protein: CASSQELRQGPPKNIQYF.